These 30 T cell receptor beta chains were sequenced from one sample in a study of post-analysis software for immune sequencing data. Study results and limitations: There were five TRBV segments more frequent in patients than controls, and TRBV5-6, TRBV5-1 and TRBV20-1 were among them.

Prepared libraries of TCR beta cDNA carried unique molecular identifiers. TCRdb used MiXCR to reprocess the PCR reads, holding one entry per CDR3 protein. The sample lists roughly 870,000 distinct CDR3 sequences, roughly 50% occurring once. Their target antigens are unknown. Sequencing was carried out using blood. The source of these receptors is a girl aged 10-17 years with multiple sclerosis.

This clonotype was seen a few times. The rearrangement joins TRBV10-3 to TRBJ2-7, with unresolved D. The CDR3 consists of 13 residues. V was clipped by 6 bases and J by 1 base, with 10 bases between them. The germline CDR1 and CDR2 sequences are ENHRY and SYGVKD. The CDR3 bases are TGTGCCATCAGGTCAACAGAGTCCTACGAGCAGTACTTC. Protein: CAIRSTESYEQYF.

The chain uses TRBV5-6 and TRBJ2-1; D call uncertain. CDR1 and CDR2 (germline): SGHDT, YYEEEE. The CDR3 spans 15 residues. The V and J ends lost 0 bases and 2 bases respectively, with 9 bases between them. This CDR3 is CASSLEKGTYNEQFF. The CDR3 DNA reads as TGTGCCAGCAGCTTGGAGAAAGGAACCTACAATGAGCAGTTCTTC.

This clonotype has more than one count but fewer than ten. The CDR3 DNA reads as TGCAGTGTTGTCCGGGACTGGGACACAGATACGCAGTATTTT. This sequence encodes CSVVRDWDTDTQYF. V usage is TRBV20-1 and J usage is TRBJ2-3; D is possibly TRBD2 (6 bases). Germline CDR1 and CDR2: DFQATT and SNEGSKA (reference sequence). This CDR3 spans 14 amino acids. V was cut by 7 bases and J by 2 bases, with 16 bases left in between.

The rearrangement uses TRBV9 and TRBJ1-2, with D possibly matching TRBD1 (6 bases). CDR3 size: 16 residues. Between the trimmed V and J ends, which lost 1 base and 2 bases, there was a span of 15 bases. Germline V lookup: CDR1 SGDLS, CDR2 YYNGEE. The CDR3 reads CASSVTWSGQNYGYTF. The CDR3 nucleotides are TGTGCCAGCAGCGTAACCTGGTCCGGACAGAACTATGGCTACACCTTC.

The chain couples TRBV27 to TRBJ1-2; a weak D match, TRBD1 (6 bases). Germline V gene lookup returns CDR1 MNHEY and CDR2 SMNVEV (reference sequence). V gave up 1 base and J gave up 0 bases, with 9 bases separating them. The CDR3 runs 15 residues. The CDR3 loop reads CASSLWGPPNYGYTF. The CDR3 region has the DNA TGTGCCAGCAGTTTATGGGGGCCCCCTAACTATGGCTACACCTTC.

The J gene is TRBJ2-3, the V gene TRBV12-3 or TRBV12-4; 9 positions agree with TRBD2. The CDR3 has 15 residues. V was pared by 8 bases and J by 6 bases, with 12 bases of the junction left unmatched. The CDR3 DNA reads TGTGCCAGCGTCTCTCTAGCGGGAAACGGGGATACGCAGTATTTT. This codes for CASVSLAGNGDTQYF.

Only a few counts were recorded for this clonotype. The rearrangement links TRBV20-1 to TRBJ2-5; D perhaps matches TRBD2 (6 bases). CDR3 length: 16 residues. The germline V and J ends were trimmed by 1 base and 3 bases, with 18 bases remaining between them. Germline loops: CDR1 DFQATT, CDR2 SNEGSKA (reference sequence). The CDR3 loop reads CSARALFAGSEETQYF. CDR3 DNA: TGCAGTGCTAGAGCCCTTTTCGCGGGATCGGAAGAGACCCAGTACTTC.

V usage is TRBV2 and J usage is TRBJ2-1, with D uncertain. The CDR3 is made up of 14 amino acids. Trimming shortened V by 8 bases and J by 2 bases, and 13 bases separated the two germline ends. CDR1 and CDR2 from the germline V gene are SNHLY and FYNNEI. The CDR3 DNA is TGTGCCAGCCGACCCAACGAGGCCTACAATGAGCAGTTCTTC. Translating it yields CASRPNEAYNEQFF.

The gene calls are TRBV25-1 and TRBJ1-4, with 7 bases aligning to TRBD1. The CDR3 length is 14 residues. V lost 3 bases and J lost 7; bases outside the gene matches: 5. Germline CDR1 reads MGHDK; CDR2 reads SYGVNS. The CDR3 region is CASSDRRGSEKLFF. CDR3 in DNA: TGTGCCAGCAGTGACCGCAGGGGGAGTGAAAAACTGTTTTTT.

The chain couples TRBV4-1 to TRBJ2-5; the match to TRBD2 covers 12 bases. Germline CDR1 is MGHRA and CDR2 is YSYEKL. Unmatched junction bases numbered 10, after V lost 3 bases and J lost 5 bases. The CDR3 length is 17 residues. In DNA, the CDR3 is TGCGCCAGCAGCCACCTACTAGCGGGAGGATCGGGGGAGACCCAGTACTTC. Amino acids: CASSHLLAGGSGETQYF.

A few counts support this clonotype. The J gene is TRBJ1-1, the V gene TRBV4-1, with a weak D call TRBD1 (5 bases). The V end was cut by 5 bases, the J end by 6 bases, with 19 bases between. The CDR3 loop spans 15 amino acids. Germline V lookup: CDR1 MGHRA, CDR2 YSYEKL. The CDR3 spells CASSTHKGREPEAFF. Here the CDR3 DNA reads TGCGCCAGCAGCACTCACAAGGGGAGGGAACCTGAAGCTTTCTTT.

This clonotype showed up just a few times. The chain uses TRBV7-8 and TRBJ1-2, with TRBD1 as a possible D gene (5 bases). The V gene's germline CDR1 is SGHVS and CDR2 FQNEAQ. There are 15 residues in the CDR3. The V and J ends lost 7 bases and 3 bases respectively, with 18 bases between them. CDR3 nucleotides: TGTGCCAGCACCCCTCGGGGGTCGCTGCACTATGGCTACACCTTC. Translation: CASTPRGSLHYGYTF.

J is TRBJ1-5 and V is TRBV20-1, with 12 bases fitting TRBD1. Germline V gene lookup returns CDR1 DFQATT and CDR2 SNEGSKA (reference sequence). J was trimmed by 5 bases and V by 6 bases; bases with no gene match: 2. The CDR3 sequence is 13 residues long. CDR3 protein: CSAGTGGHQPQHF. The CDR3 bases are TGCAGTGCCGGGACAGGGGGCCATCAGCCCCAGCATTTT.

This chain connects TRBV30 to TRBJ2-1, with 10 bases fitting TRBD2. CDR1 and CDR2 (germline): GTSNPN, SVGIG (reference sequence). The CDR3 contains 17 residues. The trim removed 2 bases at V and 4 bases at J, leaving 11 bases unmatched. The CDR3 region is CAWSPSGIAGGYNEQFF. The DNA for the CDR3 is TGTGCCTGGAGTCCCTCGGGAATAGCGGGGGGTTACAATGAGCAGTTCTTC.

This clonotype was picked up a small number of times. The chain employs TRBV7-9 and TRBJ2-5; a weak D match, TRBD1 (6 bases). The CDR3 loop spans 15 amino acids. Germline V gene data show CDR1 as SEHNR and CDR2 as FQNEAQ (reference sequence). V was pared by 6 bases and J by 4 bases, with 18 bases between. The CDR3 coding sequence is TGTGCCAGCAGGAACTCTCGGGACAAGCGAGAGACCCAGTACTTC. Protein product: CASRNSRDKRETQYF.

The rearrangement joins TRBV5-1 to TRBJ2-7; 9 bases align to TRBD1. The trim removed 0 bases at V and 3 bases at J, leaving 4 bases unmatched. The CDR3 extends over 15 amino acids. Per the germline V gene, CDR1 is SGHRS and CDR2 is YFSETQ. CDR3 bases: TGCGCCAGCAGCTTGGACAGGGGGCCGCACTACGAGCAGTACTTC. This gives the protein CASSLDRGPHYEQYF.

This clonotype was seen a few times. The chain is built from TRBV5-1 and TRBJ2-4; D is tentatively TRBD1 or TRBD2 (5 bases each). The CDR3 is 15 amino acids. From germline, CDR1 is SGHRS and CDR2 YFSETQ. Deletions cut 0 bases from V and 3 bases from J, with 10 bases between. The CDR3 reads CASSLAPGSKNIQYF. The DNA for the CDR3 is TGCGCCAGCAGCTTGGCCCCAGGGAGCAAAAACATTCAGTACTTC.

The V call is TRBV6-1, the J call TRBJ2-4; possible D gene TRBD1, 5 bases. The J call may be wrong; the DNA end is better matched by TRBJ2-7. The CDR3 is 12 amino acids. Per germline, CDR1 MNHNS and CDR2 SASEGT. The CDR3, as DNA: TGTGCCAGCAGTGCCCTTAGGGGCGAGCAGTACTTC. Its translation: CASSALRGEQYF.

J is TRBJ2-7 and V is TRBV6-8; the match to TRBD2 covers 10 bases. The V gene end was trimmed by 2 bases and the J gene end by 9 bases; junction bases not matched to a gene: 10. Germline loops: CDR1 MNHGY, CDR2 SAAAGT. The CDR3 is made up of 15 amino acids. The CDR3 region has the DNA TGTGCCAGCAGTTACCCCCTAGCGGGGGCTATCGGGCAGTACTTC. It translates to CASSYPLAGAIGQYF.

The chain is built from TRBV2 and TRBJ2-3, with D tentatively TRBD1 (5 bases). Deletions cut 9 bases from V and 10 bases from J, with 20 bases between. This CDR3 region has 13 residues. Germline lookup yields CDR1 SNHLY and CDR2 FYNNEI. The CDR3 loop is CASRKGDLDAQYF. The CDR3 DNA reads TGTGCCAGTCGGAAAGGGGATTTGGATGCGCAGTATTTT.

The chain combines TRBV7-2 with TRBJ2-1, with D maybe TRBD2 (5 bases). The CDR3 has 14 residues. Germline V lookup: CDR1 SGHTA, CDR2 FQGNSA. The V end was cut by 5 bases, the J end by 10 bases, with 18 bases between. As DNA, the CDR3 is TGTGCCAGCAGCCTCCAAACATCGGGGTGGGAGCAGTTCTTC. Translated: CASSLQTSGWEQFF.

This clonotype appeared a few times. V and J are TRBV7-7 and TRBJ2-5; no clear D gene. Per germline, CDR1 SSHAT and CDR2 FNYEAQ (reference sequence). The CDR3 is 14 amino acids. Trimming pared 5 bases from V and 0 bases from J, leaving 10 bases between. The CDR3 spells CASSPGPYQETQYF. CDR3 nucleotide sequence: TGTGCCAGCAGCCCCGGACCGTACCAAGAGACCCAGTACTTC.

The chain's CDR3 is CASSLADLQSDTQYF. CDR3 bases: TGCGCCAGCAGCTTGGCGGACTTACAGTCAGATACGCAGTATTTT. V is TRBV5-1 and J is TRBJ2-3; maybe TRBD2 (5 bases). The V gene lost 0 bases and the J gene lost 4 bases, with 12 bases spanning the gap. Germline V gene data show CDR1 as SGHRS and CDR2 as YFSETQ. The CDR3 covers 15 residues.

V is TRBV7-6 and J is TRBJ2-5; 7 nucleotides agree with TRBD2. The J call may be incorrect, as the DNA end agrees better with TRBJ2-7. The length of the CDR3 is 14 residues. CDR1 and CDR2 from the germline V gene are SGHVS and FNYEAQ. The CDR3, as DNA: TGTGCCAGCAGCTTATTTCCGGGAGGCTACGAGCAGTACTTC. It encodes CASSLFPGGYEQYF.

This chain joins TRBV5-1 and TRBJ2-4, with TRBD2 matching over 13 bases. The CDR3 is 21 amino acids. V gave up 4 bases and J gave up 0 bases; unmatched junction bases: 16. Germline lookup yields CDR1 SGHRS and CDR2 YFSETQ. CDR3 residues: CASSPWTSGSNFQLAKNIQYF. The CDR3 coding sequence is TGCGCCAGCAGCCCCTGGACTAGCGGGAGCAATTTCCAGCTAGCCAAAAACATTCAGTACTTC.

The sample holds a few counts of this clonotype. This sequence joins TRBV29-1 and TRBJ1-2; a weak D match, TRBD1 (6 bases). CDR1 and CDR2 from the germline V gene are SQVTM and ANQGSEA. The CDR3 has 14 amino acids. V lost 6 bases and J lost 2, with 16 bases in between. The CDR3 loop reads CSVGQLGGNYGYTF. In DNA, the CDR3 is TGCAGCGTCGGACAGCTCGGGGGGAACTATGGCTACACCTTC.

The chain recombines TRBV6-6 with TRBJ2-3; possibly TRBD1 or TRBD2 for D (5 bases each). This CDR3 is built from 17 residues. Germline V CDR1 and CDR2: MNHNY, SVGAGI (reference sequence). V gave up 5 bases and J gave up 2 bases, with 20 bases separating them. The CDR3 sequence is CASSLRTLQDSTDTQYF. In nucleotides, the CDR3 is TGTGCCAGCAGTCTTCGGACCTTACAGGACTCCACAGATACGCAGTATTTT.

The sample holds one count of this clonotype. The chain is built from TRBV6-6 and TRBJ2-3; 8 bases agree with TRBD1. Germline V gene sequence: CDR1 MNHNY, CDR2 SVGAGI (reference sequence). The CDR3 is 17 residues long. Trimming removed 4 bases from V and 2 bases from J; junction bases left unmatched: 11. The CDR3 sequence is CASSSMTGDHSTDTQYF. CDR3 bases: TGTGCCAGCAGTTCCATGACAGGGGACCATTCCACAGATACGCAGTATTTT.

The CDR3 is CASSLVTGATYEQYF. The CDR3 coding sequence is TGCGCCAGCAGCTTGGTCACAGGCGCTACCTACGAGCAGTACTTC. The V call is TRBV5-1, the J call TRBJ2-7, with D possibly TRBD1 on 5 matching bases. CDR3 length: 15 residues. Germline CDR1 and CDR2: SGHRS and YFSETQ. The germline V and J ends were trimmed by 0 bases and 2 bases, with 12 bases remaining between them.

This rearrangement joins TRBV5-1 to TRBJ2-4; D is ambiguous. Looked up from germline, CDR1 is SGHRS and CDR2 is YFSETQ. V was cut by 0 bases and J by 2 bases, with 9 bases left in between. The CDR3 runs to 15 residues. CDR3 sequence reads: CASSLDQTTKNIQYF. As DNA, the CDR3 is TGCGCCAGCAGCTTGGATCAGACGACCAAAAACATTCAGTACTTC. The full variable domain, completed using reference TRBV5-1 and TRBJ2-4, is KAGVTQTPRYLIKTRGQQVTLSCSPISGHRSVSWYQQTPGQGLQFLFEYFSETQRNKGNFPGRFSGRQFSNSRSEMNVSTLELGDSALYLCASSLDQTTKNIQYFGAGTRLSVL.